This record looks at one T cell receptor (beta chain) sequence and its context. The target antigen is unknown. The sample comes from a study of monozygotic twins with inflammatory bowel disease. The authors drew approximately 2.4 ml of blood from each donor. The CDR3 is made up of 12 amino acids. The V gene's germline CDR1 is LNHDA and CDR2 SQIVND (reference sequence). Through template switching, UMIs that included a 6-nucleotide sample barcode were added. Using the 5' RACE reads, TCRdb records one entry per CDR3 protein without DNA. Here the sample table reports a few hundred thousand distinct CDR3 sequences. Study observations and caveats: Compared with healthy co-twins, IBD patients showed reduced TCRbeta repertoire diversity by inverse Simpson. Any single strong signal or clonotype tied to IBD lacked support.

The sequence derives from a human donor with ulcerative colitis or Crohn's disease, or a healthy co-twin of an affected twin (not recorded which). The sequencing sample was made of blood. The chain recombines TRBV19 with TRBJ1-5. CDR3 residues: CASSMANQPQHF.